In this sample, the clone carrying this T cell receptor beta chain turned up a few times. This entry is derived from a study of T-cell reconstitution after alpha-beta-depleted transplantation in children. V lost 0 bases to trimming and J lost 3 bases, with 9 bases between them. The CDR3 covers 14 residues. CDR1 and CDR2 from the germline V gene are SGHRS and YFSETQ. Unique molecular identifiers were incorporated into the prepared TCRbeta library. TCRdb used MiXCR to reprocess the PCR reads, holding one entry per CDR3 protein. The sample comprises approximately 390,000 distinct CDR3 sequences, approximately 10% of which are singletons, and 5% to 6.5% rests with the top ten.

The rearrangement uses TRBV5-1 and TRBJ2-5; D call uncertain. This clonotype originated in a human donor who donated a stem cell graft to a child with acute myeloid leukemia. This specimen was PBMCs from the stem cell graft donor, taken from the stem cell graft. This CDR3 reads CASSLGLMEETQYF. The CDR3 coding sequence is TGCGCCAGCAGCTTGGGACTCATGGAAGAGACCCAGTACTTC.